This TCR beta chain stems from a study of technical replicates of blood from several donors. Sequencing was performed with immunoSEQ multiplex PCR; in TCRdb, only in-frame clones are kept and a portion is missing. The sample holds 65,000 to 85,000 clones; 98% are singletons and the top ten take around 0.15%. The V gene's germline CDR1 is MNHEY and CDR2 SVGAGI. With 5 bases removed from V and 5 bases from J, the gap between germline ends came to 17 bases. The CDR3 is 15 amino acids. The TCR was taken from a human donor in good health. The chain recombines TRBV6-5 with TRBJ2-3; TRBD2 might be the D (5 bases). Specimen: T cells isolated from PBMCs. CDR3 nucleotides: TGTGCCAGCAGTAAAACCAGCGGTCCCAGAGATACGCAGTATTTT. Its translation: CASSKTSGPRDTQYF.